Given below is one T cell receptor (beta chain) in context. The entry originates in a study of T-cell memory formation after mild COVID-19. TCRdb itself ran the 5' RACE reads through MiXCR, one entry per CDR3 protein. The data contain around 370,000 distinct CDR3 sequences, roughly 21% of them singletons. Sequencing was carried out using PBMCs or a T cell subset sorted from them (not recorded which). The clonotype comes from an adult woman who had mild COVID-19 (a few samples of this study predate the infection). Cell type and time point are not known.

The CDR3 DNA follows: TGTGCCAGCAGCCCAGCCGGGCGAAATTCACCCCTCCACTTT. Encoded protein: CASSPAGRNSPLHF. This chain connects TRBV27 to TRBJ1-6; D is ambiguous. The length of the CDR3 is 14 residues. Germline assignment: CDR1 MNHEY and CDR2 SMNVEV (reference sequence). V was pared by 6 bases and J by 7 bases, with 13 bases between.